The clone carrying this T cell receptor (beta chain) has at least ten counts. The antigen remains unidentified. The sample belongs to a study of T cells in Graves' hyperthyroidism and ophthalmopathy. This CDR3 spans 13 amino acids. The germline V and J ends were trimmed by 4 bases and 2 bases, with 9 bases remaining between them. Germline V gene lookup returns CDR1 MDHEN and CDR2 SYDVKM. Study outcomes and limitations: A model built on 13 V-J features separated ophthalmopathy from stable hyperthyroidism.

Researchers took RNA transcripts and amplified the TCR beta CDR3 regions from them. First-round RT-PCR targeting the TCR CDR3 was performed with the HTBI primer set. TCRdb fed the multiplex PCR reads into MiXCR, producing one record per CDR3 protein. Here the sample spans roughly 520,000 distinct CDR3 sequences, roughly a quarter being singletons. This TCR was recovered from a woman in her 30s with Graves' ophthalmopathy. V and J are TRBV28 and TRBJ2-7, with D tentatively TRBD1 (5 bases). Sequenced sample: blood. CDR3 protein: CASSWGRPYEQYF. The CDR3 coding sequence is TGTGCCAGCAGTTGGGGCAGACCCTACGAGCAGTACTTC.